This is a list of T cell receptor beta chains from one sample in a study of beta chain features in type 1 diabetes. This table comes from immunoSEQ multiplex PCR, and its TCRdb copy is limited to in-frame clones, with some not included. The sample has hundreds of thousands of clones; approximately 16% are singletons. The sample consisted of naive CD4+ T cells from blood. The receptors stem from a man between 18 and 35 years old with type 1 diabetes. CDR3s include the opening cysteine and the closing phenylalanine or tryptophan. D genes are given only for firm matches. A row's size may be missing; if present it is once, few, many or a size class.

D gene	V gene	clone size	J gene	CDR3 protein	CDR3 DNA
NA	TRBV6-5	few	TRBJ2-7	CASSVDRFYEQYF	TGTGCCAGCAGCGTGGACAGATTCTACGAGCAGTACTTC
TRBD2	TRBV19	NA	TRBJ2-3	CASSARLAGAYTDTQYF	TGTGCCAGTAGTGCCAGACTAGCGGGGGCGTACACAGATACGCAGTATTTT
NA	TRBV29-1	NA	TRBJ2-7	CSVDLGYEQYF	TGCAGCGTGGACTTGGGCTACGAGCAGTACTTC
NA	TRBV29-1	few	TRBJ2-3	CSATRDFTDTQYF	TGCAGCGCCACCCGGGATTTCACAGATACGCAGTATTTT
NA	TRBV18	few	TRBJ1-1	CASQSLAEAFF	TGTGCCAGCCAGTCTTTGGCTGAAGCTTTCTTT
TRBD1	TRBV5-1	NA	TRBJ2-7	CASSLGVRDRGTRSYEQYF	TGCGCCAGCAGCTTGGGGGTCCGGGACAGAGGAACTCGGTCCTACGAGCAGTACTTC
NA	TRBV5-4	NA	TRBJ2-7	CASSSSGTSYEQYF	TGTGCCAGCAGCTCCTCCGGGACTTCCTACGAGCAGTACTTC
NA	TRBV2	NA	TRBJ1-2	CASSRDLVGRYGYTF	TGTGCCAGTAGCAGGGACTTGGTGGGACGCTATGGCTACACCTTC
TRBD2	TRBV30	NA	TRBJ2-1	CAWTRRPSGGQFF	TGTGCCTGGACCCGTCGCCCCTCGGGGGGGCAGTTCTTC
TRBD1	TRBV6-5	NA	TRBJ2-5	CASSSRDSQETQYF	TGTGCCAGCAGTTCCCGGGACAGCCAAGAGACCCAGTACTTC
NA	TRBV18	NA	TRBJ2-2	CASSREDTGELFF	TGTGCCAGCTCACGTGAGGACACCGGGGAGCTGTTTTTT
TRBD2	TRBV5-1	NA	TRBJ2-3	CASFGGSSTDTQYF	TGCGCCAGCTTCGGCGGGAGCTCTACAGATACGCAGTATTTT
NA	TRBV6-6	NA	TRBJ1-5	CASSYGGSNQPQHF	TGTGCCAGCAGTTACGGGGGGAGCAATCAGCCCCAGCATTTT
TRBD2	TRBV28	few	TRBJ2-1	CASLIAGGGSNEQFF	TGTGCCAGCTTGATCGCGGGAGGGGGGTCCAATGAGCAGTTCTTC
TRBD1	TRBV7-9	few	TRBJ2-3	CASSLQGTVRNTQYF	TGTGCCAGCAGCCTACAGGGGACCGTCAGAAATACGCAGTATTTT
TRBD1	TRBV28	few	TRBJ2-5	CAGGQQETQYF	TGTGCCGGGGGACAGCAAGAGACCCAGTACTTC
NA	TRBV28	NA	TRBJ2-7	CASSSVNYEQYF	TGTGCCAGCAGTTCGGTAAACTACGAGCAGTACTTC
TRBD2	TRBV9	NA	TRBJ2-3	CASSERPSGGAVDTQYF	TGTGCCAGCAGCGAGCGTCCTAGCGGGGGGGCCGTGGATACGCAGTATTTT
NA	TRBV7-9	NA	TRBJ2-2	CASSPPGLYTGELFF	TGTGCCAGCAGCCCTCCGGGACTCTACACCGGGGAGCTGTTTTTT
TRBD2	TRBV9	few	TRBJ2-1	CASSARTSGYNEQFF	TGTGCCAGCAGCGCCCGGACTAGCGGGTACAATGAGCAGTTCTTC
NA	TRBV29-1	few	TRBJ2-5	CSVGHYLRETQYF	TGCAGCGTTGGGCATTACTTGCGGGAGACCCAGTACTTC
NA	TRBV4-3	NA	TRBJ1-1	CASSQDLFVKAEAFF	TGCGCCAGCAGCCAAGATCTATTCGTGAAAGCTGAAGCTTTCTTT
TRBD2	TRBV7-2	NA	TRBJ2-7	CASSLTFGAGGQAEQYF	TGTGCCAGCAGCTTAACCTTTGGGGCGGGAGGGCAGGCCGAGCAGTACTTC
TRBD1	TRBV10-3	NA	TRBJ2-7	CAIRPGTGDYEQYF	TGTGCCATCAGGCCCGGGACAGGGGACTACGAGCAGTACTTC
TRBD1	TRBV6-5	NA	TRBJ2-7	CASSRTGGNYEQYF	TGTGCCAGCAGTCGGACAGGGGGCAACTACGAGCAGTACTTC
NA	TRBV7-9	NA	TRBJ2-2	CASSLRWGREENTGELFF	TGTGCCAGCAGCCTACGTTGGGGCAGGGAAGAGAACACCGGGGAGCTGTTTTTT
NA	TRBV30	NA	TRBJ2-6	CAWRSGAGANVLTF	TGTGCCTGGAGATCAGGGGCCGGGGCCAACGTCCTGACTTTC
TRBD1	TRBV29-1	many	TRBJ2-7	CSVVGQGYEQYF	TGCAGCGTAGTAGGACAGGGCTACGAGCAGTACTTC
TRBD2	TRBV7-2	few	TRBJ2-3	CASSRLAGVAHDTQYF	TGTGCCAGCAGCCGACTAGCGGGAGTTGCCCATGATACGCAGTATTTT
TRBD2	TRBV11-2	NA	TRBJ2-7	CASSLGLASPYEQYF	TGTGCCAGCAGCTTAGGACTAGCGAGCCCCTACGAGCAGTACTTC
NA	TRBV2	few	TRBJ1-5	CASGGPRKQPQHF	TGTGCCAGCGGCGGGCCAAGAAAACAGCCCCAGCATTTT
NA	TRBV19	NA	TRBJ2-1	CASSIVAGNEQFF	TGTGCCAGTAGTATCGTGGCAGGGAATGAGCAGTTCTTC